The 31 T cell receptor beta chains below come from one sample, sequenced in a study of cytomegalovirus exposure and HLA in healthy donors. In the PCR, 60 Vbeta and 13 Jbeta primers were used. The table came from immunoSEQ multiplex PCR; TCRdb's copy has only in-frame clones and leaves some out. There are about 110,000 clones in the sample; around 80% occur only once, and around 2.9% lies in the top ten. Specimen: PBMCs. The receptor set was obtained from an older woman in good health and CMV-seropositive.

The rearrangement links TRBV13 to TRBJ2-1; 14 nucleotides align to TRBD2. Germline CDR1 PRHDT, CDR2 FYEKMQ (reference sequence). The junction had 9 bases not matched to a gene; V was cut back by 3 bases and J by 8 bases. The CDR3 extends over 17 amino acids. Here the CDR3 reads CASSFRSGTSGSHEQFF. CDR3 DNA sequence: TGTGCCAGCAGCTTTCGATCCGGGACTAGCGGGAGCCATGAGCAGTTCTTC.

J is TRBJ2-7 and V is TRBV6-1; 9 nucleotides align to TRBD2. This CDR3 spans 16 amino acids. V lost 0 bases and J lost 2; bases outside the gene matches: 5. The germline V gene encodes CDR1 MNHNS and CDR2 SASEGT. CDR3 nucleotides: TGTGCCAGCAGTGAAGCCCCAGCGGGAGGACCCTACGAGCAGTACTTC. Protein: CASSEAPAGGPYEQYF.

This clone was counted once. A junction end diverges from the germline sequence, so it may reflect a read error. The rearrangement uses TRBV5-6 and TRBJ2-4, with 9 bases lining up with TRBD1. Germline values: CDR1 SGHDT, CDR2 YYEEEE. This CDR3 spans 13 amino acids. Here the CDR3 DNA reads TGTGCCAGCAGCTTCCCGGGACAGGGAGCTCCGAACTTC. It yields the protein CASSFPGQGAPNF.

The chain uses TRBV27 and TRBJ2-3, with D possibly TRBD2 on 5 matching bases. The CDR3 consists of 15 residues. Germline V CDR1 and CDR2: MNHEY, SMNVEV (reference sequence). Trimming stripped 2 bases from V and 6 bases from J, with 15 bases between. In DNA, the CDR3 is TGTGCCAGCAGTTTACTAGCCTCGGGTAGGGATACGCAGTATTTT. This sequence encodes CASSLLASGRDTQYF.

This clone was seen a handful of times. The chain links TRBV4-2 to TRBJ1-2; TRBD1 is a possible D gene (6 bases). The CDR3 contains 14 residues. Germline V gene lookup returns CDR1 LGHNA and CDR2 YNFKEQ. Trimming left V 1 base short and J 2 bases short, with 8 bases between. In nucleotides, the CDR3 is TGTGCCAGCAGCCAAGGTGGACAGAACTATGGCTACACCTTC. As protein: CASSQGGQNYGYTF.

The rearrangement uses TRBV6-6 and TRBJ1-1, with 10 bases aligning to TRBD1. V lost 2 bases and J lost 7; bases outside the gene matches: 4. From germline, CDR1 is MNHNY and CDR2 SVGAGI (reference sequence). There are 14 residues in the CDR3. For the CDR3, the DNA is TGTGCCAGCAGTTACCCGACAGGGGGCATTGAAGCTTTCTTT. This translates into CASSYPTGGIEAFF.

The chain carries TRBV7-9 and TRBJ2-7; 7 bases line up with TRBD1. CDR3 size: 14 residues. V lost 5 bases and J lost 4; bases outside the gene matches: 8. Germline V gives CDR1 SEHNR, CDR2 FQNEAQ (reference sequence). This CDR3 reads CASSGGTVLYEQYF. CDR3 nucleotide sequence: TGTGCCAGCAGCGGTGGGACAGTACTTTACGAGCAGTACTTC.

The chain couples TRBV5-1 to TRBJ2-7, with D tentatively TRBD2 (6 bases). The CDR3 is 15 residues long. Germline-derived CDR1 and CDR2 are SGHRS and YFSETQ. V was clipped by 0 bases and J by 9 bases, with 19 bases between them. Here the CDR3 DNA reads TGCGCCAGCAGCTTGGTGTCTAGCGACGTACGTGGGCAGTACTTC. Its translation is CASSLVSSDVRGQYF.

The CDR3 reads CSVEGADTQYF. The CDR3, as DNA: TGCAGCGTTGAAGGCGCAGATACGCAGTATTTT. The chain combines TRBV29-1 with TRBJ2-3; D gene unclear. This CDR3 has 11 residues. Germline lookup yields CDR1 SQVTM and CDR2 ANQGSEA. Trimming removed 1 base at V and 4 bases at J, with 3 bases between.

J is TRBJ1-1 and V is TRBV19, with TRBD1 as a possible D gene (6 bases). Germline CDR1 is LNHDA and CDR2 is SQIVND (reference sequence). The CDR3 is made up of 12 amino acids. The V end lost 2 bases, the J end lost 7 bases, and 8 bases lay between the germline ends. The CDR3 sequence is CASSIRGGEAFF. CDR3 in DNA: TGTGCCAGTAGTATAAGAGGGGGTGAAGCTTTCTTT.

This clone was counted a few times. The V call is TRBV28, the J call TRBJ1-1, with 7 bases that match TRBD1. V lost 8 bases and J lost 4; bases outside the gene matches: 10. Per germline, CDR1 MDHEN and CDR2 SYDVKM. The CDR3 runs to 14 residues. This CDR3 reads CASGYRGGGTEAFF. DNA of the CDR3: TGTGCCAGCGGATACAGGGGTGGGGGCACTGAAGCTTTCTTT.

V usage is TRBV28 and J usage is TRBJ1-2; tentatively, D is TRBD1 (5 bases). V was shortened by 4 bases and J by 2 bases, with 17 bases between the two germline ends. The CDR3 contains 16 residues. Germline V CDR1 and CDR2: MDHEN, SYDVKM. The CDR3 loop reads CASSSTGRGGNYGYTF. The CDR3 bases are TGTGCCAGCAGTTCAACGGGGCGGGGGGGGAACTATGGCTACACCTTC.

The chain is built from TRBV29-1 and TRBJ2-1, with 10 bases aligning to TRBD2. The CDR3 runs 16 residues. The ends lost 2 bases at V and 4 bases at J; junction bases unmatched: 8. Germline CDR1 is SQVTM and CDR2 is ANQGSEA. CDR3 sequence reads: CSVEPAGLAAYNEQFF. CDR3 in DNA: TGCAGCGTTGAACCCGCCGGACTAGCGGCGTACAATGAGCAGTTCTTC.

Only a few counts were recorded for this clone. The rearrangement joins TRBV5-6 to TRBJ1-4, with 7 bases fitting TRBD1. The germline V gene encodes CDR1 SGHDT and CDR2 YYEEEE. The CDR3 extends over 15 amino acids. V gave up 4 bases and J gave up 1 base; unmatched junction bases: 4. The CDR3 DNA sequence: TGTGCCAGCAGCCCATACAGGGGAACTAATGAAAAACTGTTTTTT. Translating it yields CASSPYRGTNEKLFF. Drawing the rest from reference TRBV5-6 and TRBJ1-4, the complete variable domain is DAGVTQSPTHLIKTRGQQVTLRCSPKSGHDTVSWYQQALGQGPQFIFQYYEEEERQRGNFPDRFSGHQFPNYSSELNVNALLLGDSALYLCASSPYRGTNEKLFFGSGTQLSVL.

Here the CDR3 reads CASSPIIPGVGANVLTF. CDR3 DNA sequence: TGTGCCAGCAGCCCCATCATCCCAGGGGTCGGGGCCAACGTCCTGACTTTC. The V gene is TRBV21-1, the J gene TRBJ2-6; TRBD1 is the table's D call and was not checked against the DNA. TRBV21-1 is labeled a pseudogene. This CDR3 is built from 17 residues.

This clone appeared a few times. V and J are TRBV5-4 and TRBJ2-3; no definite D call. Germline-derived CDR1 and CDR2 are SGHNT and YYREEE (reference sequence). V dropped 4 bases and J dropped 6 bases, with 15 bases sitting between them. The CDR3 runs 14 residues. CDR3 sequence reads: CASSPTSYMDTQYF. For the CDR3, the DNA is TGTGCCAGCAGCCCCACCTCATACATGGATACGCAGTATTTT.

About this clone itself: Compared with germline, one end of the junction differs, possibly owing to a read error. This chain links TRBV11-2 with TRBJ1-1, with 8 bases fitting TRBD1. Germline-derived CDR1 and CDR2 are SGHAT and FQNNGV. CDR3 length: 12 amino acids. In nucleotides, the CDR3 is TGTGCCAGCAGCTCAGCGGACAGGGAAGGTTTCTTT. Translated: CASSSADREGFF. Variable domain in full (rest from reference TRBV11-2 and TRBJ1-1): EAGVAQSPRYKIIEKRQSVAFWCNPISGHATLYWYQQILGQGPKLLIQFQNNGVVDDSQLPKDRFSAERLKGVDSTLKIQPAKLEDSAVYLCASSSADREGFFGQGTRLTVV.

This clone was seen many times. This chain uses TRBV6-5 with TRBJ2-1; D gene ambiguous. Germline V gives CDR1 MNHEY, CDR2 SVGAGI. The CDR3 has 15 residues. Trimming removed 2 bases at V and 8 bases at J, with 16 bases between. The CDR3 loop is CASSYTLGVLDEQFF. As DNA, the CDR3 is TGTGCCAGCAGTTACACCCTCGGAGTTCTCGATGAGCAGTTCTTC.

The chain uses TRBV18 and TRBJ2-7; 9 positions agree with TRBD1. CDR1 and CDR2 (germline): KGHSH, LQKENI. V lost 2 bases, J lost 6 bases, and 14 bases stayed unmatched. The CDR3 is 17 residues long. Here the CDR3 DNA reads TGTGCCAGCTCACCATCCCTCCCCGGGACAGGGTTAGTCGAGCAGTACTTC. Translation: CASSPSLPGTGLVEQYF.

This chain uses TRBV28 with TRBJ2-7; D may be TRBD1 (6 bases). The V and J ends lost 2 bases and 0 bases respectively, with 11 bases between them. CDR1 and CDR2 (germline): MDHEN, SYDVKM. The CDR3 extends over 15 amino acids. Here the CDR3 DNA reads TGTGCCAGCAGTTTAGAGGGGGTCCTCTCCTACGAGCAGTACTTC. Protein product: CASSLEGVLSYEQYF.

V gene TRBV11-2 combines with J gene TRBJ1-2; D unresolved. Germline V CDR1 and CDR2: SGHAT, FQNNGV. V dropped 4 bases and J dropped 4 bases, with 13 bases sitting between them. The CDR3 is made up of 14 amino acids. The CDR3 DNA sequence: TGTGCCAGCAGCTACAGCCTGGGGAGCTATGGCTACACCTTC. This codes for CASSYSLGSYGYTF. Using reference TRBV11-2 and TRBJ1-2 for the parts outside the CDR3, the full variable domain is EAGVAQSPRYKIIEKRQSVAFWCNPISGHATLYWYQQILGQGPKLLIQFQNNGVVDDSQLPKDRFSAERLKGVDSTLKIQPAKLEDSAVYLCASSYSLGSYGYTFGSGTRLTVV.

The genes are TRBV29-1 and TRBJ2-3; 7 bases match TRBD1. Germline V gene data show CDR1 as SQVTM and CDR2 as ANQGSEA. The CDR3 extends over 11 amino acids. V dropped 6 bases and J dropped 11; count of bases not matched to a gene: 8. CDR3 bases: TGCAGCGTCGAACACCGGGACAGGCAGTATTTT. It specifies CSVEHRDRQYF.

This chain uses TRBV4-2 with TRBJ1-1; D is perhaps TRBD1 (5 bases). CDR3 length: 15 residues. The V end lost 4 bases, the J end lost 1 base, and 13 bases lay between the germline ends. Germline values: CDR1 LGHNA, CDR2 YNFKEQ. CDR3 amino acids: CASSPRRRGNTEAFF. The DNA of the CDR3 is TGTGCCAGCAGCCCCAGGCGAAGGGGGAACACTGAAGCTTTCTTT.

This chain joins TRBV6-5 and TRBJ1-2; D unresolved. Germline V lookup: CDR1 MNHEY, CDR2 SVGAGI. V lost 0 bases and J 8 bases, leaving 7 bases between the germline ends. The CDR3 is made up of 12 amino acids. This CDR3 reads CASSYSSGGYTF. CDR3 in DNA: TGTGCCAGCAGTTACTCTTCGGGGGGCTACACCTTC.

The CDR3 coding sequence is TGCGCCAGCAGCCGAGGGGGACAGAGGAACACTGAAGCTTTCTTT. Its translation: CASSRGGQRNTEAFF. This chain uses TRBV4-1 with TRBJ1-1; 7 nucleotides align to TRBD1. V lost 4 bases and J lost 1; bases outside the gene matches: 6. CDR1 is MGHRA and CDR2 is YSYEKL in the germline V gene. This CDR3 is built from 15 residues.

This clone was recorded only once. CDR3 coding DNA: TGTGCCAGCAGTGAGACAGAGAGCTCCTACGAGCAGTACTTC. Translated: CASSETESSYEQYF. The genes are TRBV6-4 and TRBJ2-7; D is possibly TRBD1 (5 bases). Per germline, CDR1 MRHNA and CDR2 SNTAGT. The CDR3 covers 14 residues. V lost 3 bases and J lost 0, with 9 bases in between.

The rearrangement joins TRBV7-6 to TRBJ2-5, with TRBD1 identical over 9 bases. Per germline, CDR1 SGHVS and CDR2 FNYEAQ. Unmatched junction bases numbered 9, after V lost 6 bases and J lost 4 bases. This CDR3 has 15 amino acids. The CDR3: CASRDSHRGRETQYF. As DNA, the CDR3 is TGTGCCAGCAGGGATTCCCACAGGGGGCGAGAGACCCAGTACTTC.

The DNA for the CDR3 is TGCAGCGTTGTAGGGGACAGTGAAATCTACGAGCAGTACTTC. It is translated as CSVVGDSEIYEQYF. The gene calls are TRBV29-1 and TRBJ2-7; 7 bases map to TRBD1. CDR3 length: 14 residues. The germline gives CDR1 SQVTM, CDR2 ANQGSEA. Unmatched junction bases numbered 9, after V lost 4 bases and J lost 3 bases.

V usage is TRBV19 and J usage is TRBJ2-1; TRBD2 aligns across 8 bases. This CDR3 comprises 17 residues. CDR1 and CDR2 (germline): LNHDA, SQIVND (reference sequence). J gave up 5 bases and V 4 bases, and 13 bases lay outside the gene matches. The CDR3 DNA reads TGTGCCAGTAGTACCACGAGCGGGAGCCCCTGGAACAATGAGCAGTTCTTC. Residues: CASSTTSGSPWNNEQFF.

CDR3 bases: TGTGCCAGCTCACCACCTTCTAGCTATAATGGTGAGACCCAGTACTTC. Protein: CASSPPSSYNGETQYF. The chain combines TRBV18 with TRBJ2-5; tentative D call: TRBD2 (5 bases). V was pared by 0 bases and J by 5 bases, with 16 bases between. The CDR3 is 16 residues long. Per the germline V gene, CDR1 is KGHSH and CDR2 is LQKENI. The full variable domain, in which reference TRBV18 and TRBJ2-5 provide the parts outside the CDR3, is NAGVMQNPRHLVRRRGQEARLRCSPMKGHSHVYWYRQLPEEGLKFMVYLQKENIIDESGMPKERFSAEFPKEGPSILRIQQVVRGDSAAYFCASSPPSSYNGETQYFGPGTRLLVL.

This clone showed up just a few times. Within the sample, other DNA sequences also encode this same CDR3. The CDR3 is CASSPATAYGYTF. As DNA, the CDR3 is TGTGCCAGCAGCCCGGCCACAGCCTATGGCTACACCTTC. The chain combines TRBV6-5 with TRBJ1-2; D ambiguous. This CDR3 region has 13 residues. The germline V and J ends were trimmed by 6 bases and 4 bases, with 12 bases remaining between them. CDR1 is MNHEY and CDR2 is SVGAGI in the germline V gene.